The sequence of this T cell receptor beta chain was determined in a study of molecular identifiers for immune sequencing clone quantification. Study-wide results and limits: Spiked Jurkat TCR RNA from one cell was reportedly detectable among roughly 910,000 naive cells.

The bulk TCR libraries were made with methods described before and with listed TCR primers. From the PCR reads, TCRdb called clonotypes with MiXCR, one entry per CDR3 protein. Of under 75,000 distinct CDR3 sequences listed, about 19% are singletons. The V end was cut by 5 bases, the J end by 3 bases, with 9 bases between. The CDR3 is 13 residues long. The germline V gene encodes CDR1 LGHNA and CDR2 YSLEER. Ten or more counts support this clonotype. Its antigen is unknown. The chain uses TRBV4-3 and TRBJ2-3; D is perhaps TRBD2 (6 bases). The sample was naive CD8+ T cells from blood, with Jurkat cell RNA spiked in. Subset in this sample: FACS-sorted CD8+CD4-CCR7+CD45RA+ naive T cells. The sequence was collected from a human donor in good health. Some libraries in this study had Jurkat cell RNA spiked in. The CDR3 here is CASSSSGTDTQYF. CDR3 bases: TGCGCCAGCAGCAGTAGCGGAACAGATACGCAGTATTTT.